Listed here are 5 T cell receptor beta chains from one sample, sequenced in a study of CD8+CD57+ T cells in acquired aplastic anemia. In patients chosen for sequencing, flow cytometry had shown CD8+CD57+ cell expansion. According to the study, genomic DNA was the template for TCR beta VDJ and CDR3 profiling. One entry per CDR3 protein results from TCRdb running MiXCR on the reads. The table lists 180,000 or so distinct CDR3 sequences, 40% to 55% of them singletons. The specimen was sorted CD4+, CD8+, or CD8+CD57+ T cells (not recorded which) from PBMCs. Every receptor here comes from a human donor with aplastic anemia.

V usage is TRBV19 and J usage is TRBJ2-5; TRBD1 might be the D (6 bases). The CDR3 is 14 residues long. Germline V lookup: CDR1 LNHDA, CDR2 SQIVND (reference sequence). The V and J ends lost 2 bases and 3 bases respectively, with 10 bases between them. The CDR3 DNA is TGTGCCAGTAGTATAACCGGACAGAAAGAGACCCAGTACTTC. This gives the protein CASSITGQKETQYF. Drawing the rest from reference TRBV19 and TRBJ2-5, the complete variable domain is DGGITQSPKYLFRKEGQNVTLSCEQNLNHDAMYWYRQDPGQGLRLIYYSQIVNDFQKGDIAEGYSVSREKKESFPLTVTSAQKNPTAFYLCASSITGQKETQYFGPGTRLLVL.

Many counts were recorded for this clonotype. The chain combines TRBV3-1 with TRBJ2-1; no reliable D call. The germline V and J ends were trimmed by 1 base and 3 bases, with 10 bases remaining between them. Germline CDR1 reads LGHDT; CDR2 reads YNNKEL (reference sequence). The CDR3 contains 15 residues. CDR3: CASSQVVQLYNEQFF. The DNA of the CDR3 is TGTGCCAGCAGCCAAGTTGTTCAGCTCTACAATGAGCAGTTCTTC.

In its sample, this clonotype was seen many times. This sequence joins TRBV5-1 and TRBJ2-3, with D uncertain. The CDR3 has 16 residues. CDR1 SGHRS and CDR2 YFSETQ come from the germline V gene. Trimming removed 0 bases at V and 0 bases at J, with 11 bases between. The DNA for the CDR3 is TGCGCCAGCAGCTTGGACGGAGACTCTAGCACAGATACGCAGTATTTT. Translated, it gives CASSLDGDSSTDTQYF.

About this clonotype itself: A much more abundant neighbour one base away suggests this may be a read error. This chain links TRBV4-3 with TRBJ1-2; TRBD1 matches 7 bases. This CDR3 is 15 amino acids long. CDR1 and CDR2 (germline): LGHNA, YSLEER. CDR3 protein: CASSQRTGTNCGYTF. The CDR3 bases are TGCGCCAGCAGCCAAAGGACAGGCACTAACTGTGGCTACACCTTC.

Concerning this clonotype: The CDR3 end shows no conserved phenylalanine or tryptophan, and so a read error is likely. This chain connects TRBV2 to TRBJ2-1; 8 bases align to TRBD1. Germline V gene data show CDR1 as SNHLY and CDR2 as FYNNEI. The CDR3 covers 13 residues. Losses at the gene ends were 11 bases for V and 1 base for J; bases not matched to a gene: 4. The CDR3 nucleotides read TGTGCCGGTAGACAGGGGTCCTACAATGAGCAGTTCCTC. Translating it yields CAGRQGSYNEQFL.